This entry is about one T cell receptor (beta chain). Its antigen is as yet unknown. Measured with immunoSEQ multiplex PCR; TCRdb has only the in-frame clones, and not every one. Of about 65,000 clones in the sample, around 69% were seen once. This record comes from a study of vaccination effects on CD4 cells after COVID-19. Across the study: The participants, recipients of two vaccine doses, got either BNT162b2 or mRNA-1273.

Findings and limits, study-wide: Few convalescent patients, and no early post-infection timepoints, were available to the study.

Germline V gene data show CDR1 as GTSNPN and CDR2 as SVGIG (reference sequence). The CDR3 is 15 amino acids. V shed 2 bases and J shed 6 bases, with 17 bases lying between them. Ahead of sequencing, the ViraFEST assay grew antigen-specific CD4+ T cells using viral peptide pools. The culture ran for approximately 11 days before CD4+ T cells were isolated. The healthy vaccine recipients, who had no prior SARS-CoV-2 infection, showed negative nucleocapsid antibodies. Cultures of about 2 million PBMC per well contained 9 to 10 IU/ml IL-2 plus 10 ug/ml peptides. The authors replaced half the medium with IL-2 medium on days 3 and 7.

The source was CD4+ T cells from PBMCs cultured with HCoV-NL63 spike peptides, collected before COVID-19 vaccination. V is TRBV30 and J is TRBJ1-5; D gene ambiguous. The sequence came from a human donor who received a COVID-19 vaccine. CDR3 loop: CAWSPGLRKGQPQHF. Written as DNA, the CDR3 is TGTGCCTGGAGTCCCGGACTCAGGAAGGGTCAGCCCCAGCATTTT.